What follows is one TCR beta chain and its context. The CDR3 length is 15 residues. Germline V CDR1 and CDR2: SEHNR, FQNEAQ (reference sequence). The V gene lost 3 bases and the J gene lost 2 bases, with 11 bases spanning the gap. This was the immunoSEQ v3.0 assay at survey level. The target of sequencing was 40,000-50,000 T-cell genomes per sample. Sequenced by immunoSEQ multiplex PCR; TCRdb stores in-frame clones only, minus some. Found here are 30,000 to 35,000 clones, roughly 74% of them singletons; the top ten hold around 3.5%. The data originate from a study of long-term antiretroviral therapy in people with HIV. The samples, holding roughly 0.9-10 million cryopreserved PBMC, were thawed before DNA extraction was carried out.

The rearrangement uses TRBV7-9 and TRBJ1-5; D not resolved. This TCR came from a man aged 45-65 years with HIV. This specimen was unsorted PBMCs, taken 3 years after starting antiretroviral therapy. The CDR3 coding sequence is TGTGCCAGCAGCTTGGAAGGGTCGGGCAATCAGCCCCAGCATTTT. Protein product: CASSLEGSGNQPQHF.